This T cell receptor (beta chain) was recovered during a study of blood T cell repertoires in COVID-19. Recruits, aged about 18 to 100 years, lived in 24 US areas. Categorization into cohorts depended on clinical history that participants reported. Cohort 3 donors counted as recovered after two negative PCRs, clearance, or resolved symptoms. The CDR3 consists of 14 residues. The germline CDR1 and CDR2 sequences are LGHNT and FRNRAP. Losses at the gene ends were 2 bases for V and 3 bases for J; bases not matched to a gene: 3. Original methodology: Cell counts per sample came from amplifying reference gene primers. Sequencing used immunoSEQ multiplex PCR; TCRdb keeps in-frame clones, though not all of them. V, J and clone size were drawn from that table, and D and trimming were deduced from the DNA. This sample has a few hundred thousand clones, with less than 85% found just once.

The chain carries TRBV12-5 and TRBJ2-5; TRBD1 matches 7 bases. The sample was PBMCs or T cells enriched from blood (not recorded which). The TCR sequence derives from a man in his forties who had recovered from COVID-19. CDR3 DNA sequence: TGTGCTAGTGGTTTGCTGACAGGGAAAGAGACCCAGTACTTC. This encodes CASGLLTGKETQYF.